This TCR beta chain was recovered during a study of blood T cell repertoires in COVID-19. Study details: From T cells, B-cell-depleted T cells, or PBMCs came the material, which was cDNA or gDNA.

This clone appeared once. The germline CDR1 and CDR2 sequences are SGHKS and YYEKEE (reference sequence). Trimming left V 3 bases short and J 8 bases short, with 16 bases between. The CDR3 is made up of 14 amino acids. As handled by the study authors: Amplification with reference gene primers provided the estimates of nucleated cell counts. Using immunoSEQ multiplex PCR, the repertoire was profiled, and TCRdb retains in-frame clones only, with some absent. V, J and clone size are those of that table, while D and trimming were read from the DNA. The table records 35,000 to 55,000 clones, roughly nine tenths of them present only once.

The rearrangement uses TRBV5-5 and TRBJ2-3; D unclear. This receptor was identified in a man in his 70s with active COVID-19. Sequences were obtained from peripheral blood. This CDR3 reads CASSYDSYGVTQYF. The CDR3, as DNA: TGTGCCAGCAGCTACGACTCCTACGGCGTTACGCAGTATTTT.